The sequence of this T cell receptor beta chain was determined in a study of control samples from healthy donors and cancer patients. Some clones are missing from TCRdb's copy, which holds only in-frame ones; the method was immunoSEQ multiplex PCR. The data contain around 100,000 clones, around nine tenths of them singletons. Germline V lookup: CDR1 LGHDT, CDR2 YNNKEL (reference sequence). V lost 3 bases and J 2 bases, leaving 10 bases between the germline ends. The CDR3 totals 14 residues. Sequencing was performed on blood. The chain recombines TRBV3-1 (or the pseudogene TRBV3-2) with TRBJ2-5, with D possibly being TRBD2 (7 bases). The TCR originated in a human donor in good health. The donor label of this sample is uncertain. The CDR3 DNA is TGTGCCAGCAGCCAGGGGGGGCAGCAAGAGACCCAGTACTTC. Translated: CASSQGGQQETQYF.